This T cell receptor (beta chain) is from a study of cytomegalovirus exposure and HLA in healthy donors. Germline CDR1 SNHLY, CDR2 FYNNEI. With 10 bases removed from V and 0 bases from J, the gap between germline ends came to 3 bases. CDR3 length: 10 residues. The PCR employed 60 Vbeta primers together with 13 Jbeta primers. Assay: immunoSEQ multiplex PCR; the TCRdb copy retains only in-frame clones and omits some. The sample lists 150,000 to 200,000 clones, roughly 80% occurring once. This clone came up once. The source of this sequence is a boy aged 5-17 years in good health and CMV-seronegative. The chain links TRBV2 to TRBJ2-5; D call uncertain. Sequenced material: PBMCs. CDR3: CATNQETQYF. Written as DNA, the CDR3 is TGTGCCACCAACCAAGAGACCCAGTACTTC. Based on the CDR3 plus reference TRBV2 and TRBJ2-5, the full variable domain is EPEVTQTPSHQVTQMGQEVILRCVPISNHLYFYWYRQILGQKVEFLVSFYNNEISEKSEIFDDQFSVERPDGSNFTLKIRSTKLEDSAMYFCATNQETQYFGPGTRLLVL.